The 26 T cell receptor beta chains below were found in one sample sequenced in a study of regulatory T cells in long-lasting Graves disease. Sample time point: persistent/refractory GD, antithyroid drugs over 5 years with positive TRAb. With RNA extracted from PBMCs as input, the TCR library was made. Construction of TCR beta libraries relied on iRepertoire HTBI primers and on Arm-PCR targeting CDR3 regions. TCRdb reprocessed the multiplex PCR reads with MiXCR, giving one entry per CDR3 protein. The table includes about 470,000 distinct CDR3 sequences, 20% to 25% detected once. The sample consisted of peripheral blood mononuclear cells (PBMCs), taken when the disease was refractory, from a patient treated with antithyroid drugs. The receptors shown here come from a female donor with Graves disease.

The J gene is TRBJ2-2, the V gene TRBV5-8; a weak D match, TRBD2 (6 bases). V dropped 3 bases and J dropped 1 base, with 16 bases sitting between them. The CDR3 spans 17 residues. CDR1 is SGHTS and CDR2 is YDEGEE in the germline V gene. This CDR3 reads CASSSPGVIWNTGELFF. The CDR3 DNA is TGTGCCAGCAGCTCACCGGGAGTCATTTGGAACACCGGGGAGCTGTTTTTT.

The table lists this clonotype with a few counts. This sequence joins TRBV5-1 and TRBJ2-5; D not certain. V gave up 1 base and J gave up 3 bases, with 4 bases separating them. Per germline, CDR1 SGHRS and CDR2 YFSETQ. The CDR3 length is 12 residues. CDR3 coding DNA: TGCGCCAGCAGCTTGTTTGAAGAGACCCAGTACTTC. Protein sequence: CASSLFEETQYF.

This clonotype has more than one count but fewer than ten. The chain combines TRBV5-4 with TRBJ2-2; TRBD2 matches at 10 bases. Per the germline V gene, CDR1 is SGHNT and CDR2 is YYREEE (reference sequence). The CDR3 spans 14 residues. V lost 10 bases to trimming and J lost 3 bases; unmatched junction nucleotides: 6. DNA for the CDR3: TGTGCCGGGAGCGGGGGGGAGTACACCGGGGAGCTGTTTTTT. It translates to CAGSGGEYTGELFF.

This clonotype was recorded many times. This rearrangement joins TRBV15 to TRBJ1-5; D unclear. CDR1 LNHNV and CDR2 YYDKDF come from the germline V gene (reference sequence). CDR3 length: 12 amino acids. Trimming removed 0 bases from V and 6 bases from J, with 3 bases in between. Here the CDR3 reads CATSRDGQPQHF. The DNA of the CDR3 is TGTGCCACCAGCAGAGATGGTCAGCCCCAGCATTTT.

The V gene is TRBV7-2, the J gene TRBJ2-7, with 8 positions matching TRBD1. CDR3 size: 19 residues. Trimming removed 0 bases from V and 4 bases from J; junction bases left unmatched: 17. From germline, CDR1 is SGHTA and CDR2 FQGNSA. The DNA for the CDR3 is TGTGCCAGCAGCTTAGCGCGGGACAGGACAGGACGTCGATATTACGAGCAGTACTTC. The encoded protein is CASSLARDRTGRRYYEQYF.

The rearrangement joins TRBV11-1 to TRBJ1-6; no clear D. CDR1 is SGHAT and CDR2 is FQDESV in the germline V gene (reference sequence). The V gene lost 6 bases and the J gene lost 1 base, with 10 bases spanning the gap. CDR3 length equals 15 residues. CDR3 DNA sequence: TGTGCCAGCAGTACCGGTAGTTCCTATAATTCACCCCTCCACTTT. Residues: CASSTGSSYNSPLHF.

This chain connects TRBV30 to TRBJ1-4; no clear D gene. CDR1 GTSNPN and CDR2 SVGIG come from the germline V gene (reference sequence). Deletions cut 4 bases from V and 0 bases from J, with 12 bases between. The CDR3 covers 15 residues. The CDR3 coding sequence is TGTGCCTGGACCGAACCCTGGACAACTAATGAAAAACTGTTTTTT. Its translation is CAWTEPWTTNEKLFF.

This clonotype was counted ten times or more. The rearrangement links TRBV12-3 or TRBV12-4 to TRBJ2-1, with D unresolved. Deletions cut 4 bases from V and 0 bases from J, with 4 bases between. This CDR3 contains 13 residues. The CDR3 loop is CASSSSSYNEQFF. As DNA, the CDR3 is TGTGCCAGCAGTTCAAGCTCCTACAATGAGCAGTTCTTC.

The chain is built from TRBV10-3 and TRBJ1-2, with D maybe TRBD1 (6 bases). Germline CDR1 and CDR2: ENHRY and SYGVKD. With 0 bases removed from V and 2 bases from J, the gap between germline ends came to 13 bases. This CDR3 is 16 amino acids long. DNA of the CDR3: TGTGCCATCAGTGAGTCCATGCAGGGGCCCAACTATGGCTACACCTTC. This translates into CAISESMQGPNYGYTF.

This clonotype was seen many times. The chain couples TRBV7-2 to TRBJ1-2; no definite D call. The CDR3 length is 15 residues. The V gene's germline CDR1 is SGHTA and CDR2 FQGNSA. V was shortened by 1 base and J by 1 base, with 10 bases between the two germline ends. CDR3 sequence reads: CASSLDHTLNYGYTF. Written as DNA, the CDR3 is TGTGCCAGCAGCTTAGACCACACTCTTAACTATGGCTACACCTTC. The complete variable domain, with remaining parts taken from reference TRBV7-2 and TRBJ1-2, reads GAGVSQSPSNKVTEKGKDVELRCDPISGHTALYWYRQSLGQGLEFLIYFQGNSAPDKSGLPSDRFSAERTGGSVSTLTIQRTQQEDSAVYLCASSLDHTLNYGYTFGSGTRLTVV.

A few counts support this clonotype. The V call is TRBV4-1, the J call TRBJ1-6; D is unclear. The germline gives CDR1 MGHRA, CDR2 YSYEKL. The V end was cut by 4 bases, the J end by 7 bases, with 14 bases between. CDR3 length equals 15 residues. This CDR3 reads CASSPKGSQNSPLHF. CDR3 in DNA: TGCGCCAGCAGCCCCAAGGGCAGCCAGAATTCACCCCTCCACTTT.

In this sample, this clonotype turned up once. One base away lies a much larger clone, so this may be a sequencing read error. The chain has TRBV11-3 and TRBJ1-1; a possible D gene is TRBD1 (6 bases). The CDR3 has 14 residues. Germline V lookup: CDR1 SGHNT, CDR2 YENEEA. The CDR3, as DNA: TGTACCAGCACCGAAAGGGGGGTGAACACTGAAGCTTTCTTT. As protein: CTSTERGVNTEAFF.

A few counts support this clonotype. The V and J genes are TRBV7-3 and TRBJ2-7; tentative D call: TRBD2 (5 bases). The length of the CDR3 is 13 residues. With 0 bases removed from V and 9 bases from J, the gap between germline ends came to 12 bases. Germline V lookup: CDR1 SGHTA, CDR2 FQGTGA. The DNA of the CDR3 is TGTGCCAGCAGCTTAACGGACCGGGGTGTGCAGTACTTC. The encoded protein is CASSLTDRGVQYF.

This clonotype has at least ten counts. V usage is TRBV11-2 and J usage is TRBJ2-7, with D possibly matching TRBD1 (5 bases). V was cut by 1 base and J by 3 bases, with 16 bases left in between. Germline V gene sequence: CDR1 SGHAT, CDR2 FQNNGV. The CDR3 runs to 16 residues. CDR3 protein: CASSLGRVQAGYEQYF. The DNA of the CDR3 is TGTGCCAGCAGCTTAGGGCGAGTACAGGCCGGCTACGAGCAGTACTTC.

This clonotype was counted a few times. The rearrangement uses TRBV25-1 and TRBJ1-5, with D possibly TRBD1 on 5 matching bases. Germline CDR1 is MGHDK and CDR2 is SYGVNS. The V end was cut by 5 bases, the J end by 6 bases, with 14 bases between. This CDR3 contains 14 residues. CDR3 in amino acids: CASSPPGSLQPQHF. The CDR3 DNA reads TGTGCCAGCAGTCCACCAGGGTCCCTTCAGCCCCAGCATTTT.

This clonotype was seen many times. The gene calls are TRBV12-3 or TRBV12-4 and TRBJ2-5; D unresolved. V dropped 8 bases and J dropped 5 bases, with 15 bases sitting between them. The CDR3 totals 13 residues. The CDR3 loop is CASCPHTTETQYF. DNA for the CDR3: TGTGCCAGCTGCCCACATACAACGGAGACCCAGTACTTC.

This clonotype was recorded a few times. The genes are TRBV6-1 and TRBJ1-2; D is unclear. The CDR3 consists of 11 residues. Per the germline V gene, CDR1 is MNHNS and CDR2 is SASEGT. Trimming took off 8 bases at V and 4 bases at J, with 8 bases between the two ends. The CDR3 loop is CASWGVYGYTF. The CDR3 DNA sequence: TGTGCCAGCTGGGGAGTCTATGGCTACACCTTC.

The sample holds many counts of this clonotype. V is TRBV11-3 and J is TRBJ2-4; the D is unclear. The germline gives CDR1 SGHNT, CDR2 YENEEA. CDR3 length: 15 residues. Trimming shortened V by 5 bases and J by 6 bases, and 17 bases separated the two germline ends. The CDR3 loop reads CASSPGLGSGNIQYF. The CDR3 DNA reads TGTGCCAGCAGCCCCGGTTTGGGGTCGGGAAACATTCAGTACTTC.

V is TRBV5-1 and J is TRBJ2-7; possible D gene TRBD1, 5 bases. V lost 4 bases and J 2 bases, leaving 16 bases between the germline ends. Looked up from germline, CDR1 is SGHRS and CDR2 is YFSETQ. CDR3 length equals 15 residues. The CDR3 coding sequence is TGCGCCAGCAGCCCAGGGCCAAAGAACCCCTACGAGCAGTACTTC. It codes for CASSPGPKNPYEQYF.

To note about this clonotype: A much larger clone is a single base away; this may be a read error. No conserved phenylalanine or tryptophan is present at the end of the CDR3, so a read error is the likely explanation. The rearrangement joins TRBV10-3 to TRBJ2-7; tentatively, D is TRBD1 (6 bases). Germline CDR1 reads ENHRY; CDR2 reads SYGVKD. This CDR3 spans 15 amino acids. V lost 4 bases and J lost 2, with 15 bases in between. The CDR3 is CAISGDNEKAYEQYS. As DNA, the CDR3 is TGTGCCATCAGTGGGGACAACGAAAAAGCCTACGAGCAGTACTCC.

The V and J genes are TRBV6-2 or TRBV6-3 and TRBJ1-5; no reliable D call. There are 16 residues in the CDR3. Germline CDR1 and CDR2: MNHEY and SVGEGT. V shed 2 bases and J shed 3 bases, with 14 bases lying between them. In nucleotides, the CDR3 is TGTGCCAGCAGTTACAGCGTCGGGAAGACCAATCAGCCCCAGCATTTT. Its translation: CASSYSVGKTNQPQHF.

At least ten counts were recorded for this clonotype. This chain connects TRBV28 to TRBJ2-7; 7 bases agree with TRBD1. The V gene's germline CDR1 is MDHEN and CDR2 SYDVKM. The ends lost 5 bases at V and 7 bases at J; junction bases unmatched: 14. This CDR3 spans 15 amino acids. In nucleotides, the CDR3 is TGTGCCAGCAGTCTGGTGACAGGGTACGGCGGGGAGCAGTACTTC. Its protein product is CASSLVTGYGGEQYF.

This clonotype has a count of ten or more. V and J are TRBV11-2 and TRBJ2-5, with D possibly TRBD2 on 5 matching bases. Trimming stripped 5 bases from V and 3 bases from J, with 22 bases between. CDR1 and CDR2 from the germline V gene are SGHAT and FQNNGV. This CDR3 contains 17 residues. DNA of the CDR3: TGTGCCAGCAGCGCCTCCCTGCCTGGGATGAGGGAAGAGACCCAGTACTTC. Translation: CASSASLPGMREETQYF. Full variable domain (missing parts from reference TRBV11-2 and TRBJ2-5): EAGVAQSPRYKIIEKRQSVAFWCNPISGHATLYWYQQILGQGPKLLIQFQNNGVVDDSQLPKDRFSAERLKGVDSTLKIQPAKLEDSAVYLCASSASLPGMREETQYFGPGTRLLVL.

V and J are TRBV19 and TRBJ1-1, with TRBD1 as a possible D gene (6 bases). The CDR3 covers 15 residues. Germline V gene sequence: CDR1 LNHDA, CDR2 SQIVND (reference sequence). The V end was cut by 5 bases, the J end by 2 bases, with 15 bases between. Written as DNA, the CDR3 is TGTGCCAGTAGTCTCAAAGGACAGACCAACACTGAAGCTTTCTTT. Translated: CASSLKGQTNTEAFF.

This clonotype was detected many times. CDR3 nucleotides: TGTGCCAGCAGTGAAGGGGGAAGCTCCTACGAGCAGTACTTC. This codes for CASSEGGSSYEQYF. The chain uses TRBV12-3 or TRBV12-4 and TRBJ2-7; weak D call: TRBD1 (6 bases). V lost 5 bases and J 0 bases, leaving 11 bases between the germline ends. The CDR3 contains 14 residues.

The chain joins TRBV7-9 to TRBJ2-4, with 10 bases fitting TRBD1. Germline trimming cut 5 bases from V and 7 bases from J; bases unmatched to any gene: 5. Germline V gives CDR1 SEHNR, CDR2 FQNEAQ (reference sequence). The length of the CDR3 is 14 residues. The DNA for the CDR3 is TGTGCCAGCAGCCAAGGGACAGGGGCGAACATTCAGTACTTC. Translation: CASSQGTGANIQYF.